Listed below are T cell receptor beta chains from one sample, sequenced in a study of blood T cell repertoires in COVID-19. Produced via immunoSEQ multiplex PCR; TCRdb's table is partial and in-frame only. There are 300,000 to 350,000 clones in the sample; almost 90% occur only once, and approximately 7.3% lies in the top ten. Material for sequencing was peripheral blood. The receptors here all came from a woman between 65 and 79 years old with COVID-19, enrolled during active disease. Both conserved end residues are part of each CDR3. The D gene is left open where the match is weak. Clone size appears in some rows only: once, few, many, or a class for an expanded clone.

j_call,d_call,v_call,cdr3_length,clone_size,cdr3_nt,cdr3_aa
TRBJ1-1,-,TRBV11-3,17,-,TGTGCCAGCAGCTTAACAGGATTCGGGCAGCCGAACACTGAAGCTTTCTTT,CASSLTGFGQPNTEAFF
TRBJ1-2,-,TRBV11-2,15,-,TGTGCCAGCAGCCTAACCCCACAGGGTTCCTATGGCTACACCTTC,CASSLTPQGSYGYTF
TRBJ2-5,-,TRBV18,17,-,TGTGCCAGCTCACCCCCGGGGCCGGGGGGCCCCCAAGAGACCCAGTACTTC,CASSPPGPGGPQETQYF
TRBJ1-1,-,TRBV2,12,-,TGTGCCAGCAGTGGACTGCACACTGAAGCTTTCTTT,CASSGLHTEAFF
TRBJ2-3,-,TRBV11-2,13,once,TGTGCCAGCAGCTTAGTAGCTCCCGATACGCAGTATTTT,CASSLVAPDTQYF
TRBJ1-4,TRBD1,TRBV13,18,-,TGTGCCAGCAGCTTAGGATGGGACAGGCGACCAACTAATGAAAAACTGTTTTTT,CASSLGWDRRPTNEKLFF
TRBJ2-2,-,TRBV4-3,16,-,TGCGCCAGCAGCCAAGATCTTTGGGGGCACACCGGGGAGCTGTTTTTT,CASSQDLWGHTGELFF
TRBJ1-1,-,TRBV7-9,19,-,TGTGCCAGCAGCTTAGCGTGGGGTTCCGGACAGACCTTGAACACTGAAGCTTTCTTT,CASSLAWGSGQTLNTEAFF
TRBJ2-2,TRBD1,TRBV9,16,few,TGTGCCAGCAGCGCCGGGACAGGATCTTACACCGGGGAGCTGTTTTTT,CASSAGTGSYTGELFF
TRBJ1-2,-,TRBV5-1,14,-,TGCGCCAGCAGCTTAACGCGGGTGGAATATGGCTACACCTTC,CASSLTRVEYGYTF
TRBJ2-1,-,TRBV7-9,15,once,TGTGCCAGCAGCCCTGGCAGGGGTTATTACAATGAGCAGTTCTTC,CASSPGRGYYNEQFF
TRBJ2-1,TRBD2,TRBV9,15,-,TGTGCCAGCAGCGCAAGCGGGGGGGCGTACAATGAGCAGTTCTTC,CASSASGGAYNEQFF
TRBJ2-7,-,TRBV14,14,-,TGTGCCAGCAGTCCGGCTAGTCCCGTGAACGAGCAGTACTTC,CASSPASPVNEQYF
TRBJ1-1,TRBD1,TRBV19,14,-,TGTGCCAGTAGTCTCTCAGGGGGCCACACTGAAGCTTTCTTT,CASSLSGGHTEAFF
TRBJ2-7,-,TRBV5-1,13,-,TGCGCCAGCAGCTCACAGGGAGCAGGCGAGCAGTACTTC,CASSSQGAGEQYF